A single sample is the source of the 18 T cell receptor beta chains below, sequenced in a study of shared clonotypes between healthy human individuals. Positively selected for CCR7, the CD45RO-negative cells used as naive CD8 cells excluded terminally differentiated effector memory CD45RA+ cells. The protocol was immunoSEQ multiplex PCR, while the TCRdb copy is restricted to in-frame clones and leaves out a portion. The data hold more than 2 million clones, with about 95% observed a single time. Sequencing used naive CD8+ T cells sorted from blood. All receptors come from a man between 18 and 29 years old in good health.

The chain carries TRBV9 and TRBJ2-5; TRBD1 agrees at 7 bases. From germline, CDR1 is SGDLS and CDR2 YYNGEE. The V segment lost 1 base and the J segment 4 bases; nucleotides outside the gene matches: 4. This CDR3 region has 14 residues. CDR3 in amino acids: CASSVRQGLETQYF. The CDR3 nucleotides read TGTGCCAGCAGCGTACGACAGGGTTTAGAGACCCAGTACTTC.

This clone was seen a single time. The chain uses TRBV6-1 and TRBJ2-1; D possibly corresponds to TRBD2 (5 bases). The germline CDR1 and CDR2 sequences are MNHNS and SASEGT. V was clipped by 8 bases and J by 0 bases, with 14 bases between them. This CDR3 spans 15 amino acids. CDR3 sequence reads: CASDLRALSYNEQFF. Here the CDR3 DNA reads TGTGCCAGCGACCTGAGGGCCCTCTCCTACAATGAGCAGTTCTTC.

This chain connects TRBV19 to TRBJ1-5; 8 nucleotides match TRBD1. The J segment lost 5 bases and the V segment lost 8 bases, leaving 5 bases of the junction unmatched. In germline, CDR1 is LNHDA, CDR2 SQIVND (reference sequence). The length of the CDR3 is 13 residues. The CDR3 sequence: CASDRGGDQPQHF. The DNA for the CDR3 is TGTGCCAGTGACAGGGGAGGTGATCAGCCCCAGCATTTT.

The gene calls are TRBV28 and TRBJ1-1, with 7 bases lining up with TRBD1. Germline V gene lookup returns CDR1 MDHEN and CDR2 SYDVKM. The V segment lost 7 bases and the J segment 4 bases; nucleotides outside the gene matches: 9. This CDR3 has 14 residues. Here the CDR3 reads CASTPGGEGTEAFF. The CDR3 bases are TGTGCCAGCACCCCAGGGGGGGAGGGCACTGAAGCTTTCTTT.

This clone was recorded only once. This sequence joins TRBV11-2 and TRBJ2-3, with 9 bases aligning to TRBD1. Germline CDR1 and CDR2: SGHAT and FQNNGV. The CDR3 totals 15 residues. The junction had 6 bases not matched to a gene; V was cut back by 2 bases and J by 6 bases. Written as DNA, the CDR3 is TGTGCCAGCAGCTTAACCTCGGACAGGGGTGATACGCAGTATTTT. This translates into CASSLTSDRGDTQYF.

Note on this clone: This sample also contains other DNA sequences that code for the same CDR3. J is TRBJ2-3 and V is TRBV4-1; 9 bases align to TRBD2. Trimming took 4 bases from V and 5 from J; bases not matched to a gene: 7. The CDR3 sequence is 15 residues long. The V gene's germline CDR1 is MGHRA and CDR2 YSYEKL. This chain's CDR3 is CASSPSSGGLDTQYF. In DNA form, the CDR3 reads TGCGCCAGCAGCCCCTCGAGCGGGGGGCTAGATACGCAGTATTTT.

As concerns this clone: A junction end diverges from the germline sequence, so it may reflect a read error. The chain couples TRBV9 to TRBJ1-1, with D uncertain. The CDR3 has 13 residues. Germline loops: CDR1 SGDLS, CDR2 YYNGEE. The CDR3 nucleotides are TGTGCCAGCAGCTCGGCATTGAACACTGAGGCTTTCTTT. The encoded protein is CASSSALNTEAFF.

The V gene is TRBV27, the J gene TRBJ2-5, with 9 positions matching TRBD2. CDR1 and CDR2 (germline): MNHEY, SMNVEV (reference sequence). V lost 4 bases and J lost 4; bases outside the gene matches: 7. This CDR3 is built from 15 residues. CDR3 amino acids: CASSSGGGARETQYF. The DNA for the CDR3 is TGTGCCAGCAGTTCTGGCGGGGGGGCTCGAGAGACCCAGTACTTC.

The chain has TRBV19 and TRBJ1-2; D unclear. The CDR3 length is 13 residues. Trimming stripped 3 bases from V and 3 bases from J, with 8 bases between. The germline V gene has CDR1 LNHDA and CDR2 SQIVND (reference sequence). CDR3 sequence reads: CASSIQMHYGYTF. CDR3 coding DNA: TGTGCCAGTAGTATTCAGATGCACTATGGCTACACCTTC.

The rearrangement links TRBV5-4 to TRBJ1-2, with 8 bases fitting TRBD1. Germline assignment: CDR1 SGHNT and CDR2 YYREEE (reference sequence). Losses at the gene ends were 0 bases for V and 2 bases for J; bases not matched to a gene: 9. The CDR3 spans 17 residues. The CDR3, as DNA: TGTGCCAGCAGCTTGGCAGGGGGCCTCCCCCTCAACTATGGCTACACCTTC. It specifies CASSLAGGLPLNYGYTF.

The rearrangement links TRBV23-1 to TRBJ1-6; D not certain. TRBV23-1 is sorted into the ORF group, with uncertain function. The CDR3 runs to 17 residues. Trimming stripped 4 bases from V and 10 bases from J, with 23 bases between. The CDR3 loop reads CASSLYPTGERYSPLHF. CDR3 DNA: TGCGCCAGCAGTCTCTATCCTACGGGAGAAAGGTACTCACCCCTCCACTTT.

The V gene is TRBV2, the J gene TRBJ1-1; D ambiguous. The CDR3 is 11 amino acids. CDR1 is SNHLY, CDR2 FYNNEI, per germline. Deletions cut 9 bases from V and 1 base from J, with 6 bases between. The CDR3 sequence is CASRRNTEAFF. In DNA, the CDR3 is TGTGCCAGTAGGCGGAACACTGAAGCTTTCTTT.

The rearrangement joins TRBV21-1 to TRBJ1-6. TRBV21-1 is recorded as a pseudogene. The CDR3 sequence is 16 residues long. The CDR3: CASSKRRQGGESPLHF. CDR3 nucleotides: TGTGCCAGCAGCAAACGACGACAGGGAGGGGAGTCACCCCTCCACTTT.

The chain joins TRBV2 to TRBJ1-2, with a weak D call TRBD1 (5 bases). The V end was cut by 4 bases, the J end by 0 bases, with 12 bases between. The length of the CDR3 is 15 residues. Germline V lookup: CDR1 SNHLY, CDR2 FYNNEI. The CDR3 DNA follows: TGTGCCAGCAGTGGTTTTGACAGCACTAACTATGGCTACACCTTC. Its protein product is CASSGFDSTNYGYTF.

This clone came up once. The genes are TRBV5-1 and TRBJ2-5, with D possibly being TRBD2 (5 bases). The V end was cut by 2 bases, the J end by 1 base, with 18 bases between. The V gene's germline CDR1 is SGHRS and CDR2 YFSETQ. The CDR3 is 17 residues long. The CDR3 nucleotides read TGCGCCAGCAGCTTTCTGGGCCTAGCAGACATCCAAGAGACCCAGTACTTC. This sequence encodes CASSFLGLADIQETQYF.

The chain recombines TRBV2 with TRBJ1-1; the D is unclear. Germline V gene data show CDR1 as SNHLY and CDR2 as FYNNEI. The CDR3 consists of 15 residues. Trimming cost V 3 bases and J 1 base, with 12 bases left between them. CDR3 protein: CASSEGSIANTEAFF. The CDR3 nucleotides read TGTGCCAGCAGTGAGGGGTCAATTGCGAACACTGAAGCTTTCTTT.

The chain links TRBV7-8 to TRBJ1-5; D gene uncertain. CDR3 length equals 15 residues. V gave up 1 base and J gave up 2 bases, with 9 bases separating them. Germline V gene lookup returns CDR1 SGHVS and CDR2 FQNEAQ. The CDR3 nucleotides read TGTGCCAGCAGCTTAGAAAGGGCGGGCAATCAGCCCCAGCATTTT. Protein product: CASSLERAGNQPQHF. The full variable domain, completed using reference TRBV7-8 and TRBJ1-5, is GAGVSQSPRYKVAKRGQDVALRCDPISGHVSLFWYQQALGQGPEFLTYFQNEAQLDKSGLPSDRFFAERPEGSVSTLKIQRTQQEDSAVYLCASSLERAGNQPQHFGDGTRLSIL.

This rearrangement joins TRBV4-1 to TRBJ2-3, with D uncertain. Trimming removed 2 bases at V and 2 bases at J, with 8 bases between. The CDR3 totals 14 residues. CDR1 is MGHRA and CDR2 is YSYEKL in the germline V gene. The CDR3 sequence is CASSQHLATDTQYF. The CDR3 coding sequence is TGCGCCAGCAGCCAACACCTGGCCACAGATACGCAGTATTTT.